These T cell receptor beta chains were read from a single sample in a study of blood T cell repertoires in COVID-19. Clones were sequenced by immunoSEQ multiplex PCR, and TCRdb holds only the in-frame ones, with some missing. The table includes 8,400 or so clones, 91% detected once. Sequencing input: peripheral blood. These receptors all come from a woman in her 50s with active COVID-19. Each CDR3 is given with its conserved first and last residue. D genes are given only for firm matches. Size values are once, few and many counts, or a class for expanded clones, and some rows have none.

j_call d_call v_call clone_size cdr3_nt cdr3_aa
TRBJ1-3 - TRBV3-1/TRBV3-2 - TGTGCCAGCAGCCCCAGGGGCTCTGGAAACACCATATATTTT CASSPRGSGNTIYF
TRBJ2-2 TRBD1 TRBV19 - TGTGCCAGTAGTTTGGGGACAGGGCCCCCCGGGGAGCTGTTTTTT CASSLGTGPPGELFF
TRBJ2-1 TRBD1 TRBV4-1 - TGCGCCAGCAGCCAAGTCCAGGGGGTTGAGCAGTTCTTC CASSQVQGVEQFF
TRBJ1-2 TRBD1 TRBV7-9 - TGTGCCAGCAGTAGACAGGGGTCGGGAACTAACTATGGCTACACCTTC CASSRQGSGTNYGYTF
TRBJ1-5 - TRBV20-1 - TGCAGTGCTAGTAGGGGTCGACCAGCACAGAATAATCAGCCCCAGCATTTT CSASRGRPAQNNQPQHF
TRBJ2-7 - TRBV2 - TGTGCCAGCAGCGGGGGTACGAAGTACGAGCAGTACTTC CASSGGTKYEQYF
TRBJ2-7 - TRBV5-6 - TGTGCCAGCAGCCGTCGCTACGAGCAGTACTTC CASSRRYEQYF
TRBJ1-1 TRBD1 TRBV24-1 - TGTGCCACCTCCTCCGGGACAGCGAACACTGAAGCTTTCTTT CATSSGTANTEAFF
TRBJ1-1 TRBD1 TRBV11-2 - TGTGCCAGCAGCAAGACAGGGGGCGCTTTTGAAGCTTTCTTT CASSKTGGAFEAFF
TRBJ1-4 TRBD1 TRBV28 once TGTGCCAGCAGTTCTACTGGGGACAGCGAAACTAATGAAAAACTGTTTTTT CASSSTGDSETNEKLFF
TRBJ2-1 - TRBV11-2 - TGTGCCAGCAGCTTACGCGGGGTGCTCTCCTACAATGAGCAGTTCTTC CASSLRGVLSYNEQFF
TRBJ1-5 TRBD1 TRBV28 - TGTGCCAGCAGTTTAAGGTGGAGGACAGGCCTAAGCGGCAATCAGCCCCAGCATTTT CASSLRWRTGLSGNQPQHF
TRBJ1-2 TRBD1 TRBV5-4 - TGTGCCAGCAGCCCCACAGGGGACGGCTATGGCTACACCTTC CASSPTGDGYGYTF
TRBJ1-1 TRBD1 TRBV10-1 once TGCGCCAGCTCGGACAGGCCTCAGGGAACAGCTTTCTTT CASSDRPQGTAFF
TRBJ2-7 - TRBV5-6 - TGTGCCAGCAGCTTCCAGGGTTCCTACGAGCAGTACTTC CASSFQGSYEQYF
TRBJ2-1 TRBD2 TRBV9 - TGTGCCAGCAGCGTAGCTTTAATAGCGGGAGATCGGGAGCAGTTCTTC CASSVALIAGDREQFF
TRBJ2-2 - TRBV6-6 - TGTGCCAGCAGCGCCCCGGGACTCAACACCGGGGAGCTGTTTTTT CASSAPGLNTGELFF
TRBJ2-1 TRBD2 TRBV18 - TGTGCCAGCTCACCACGTAGCGGGAGAGGGAATGAGCAGTTCTTC CASSPRSGRGNEQFF
TRBJ2-1 TRBD2 TRBV7-2 - TGTGCCAGCAGCTTAACACTAGCGGGAGCCTACAATGAGCAGTTCTTC CASSLTLAGAYNEQFF
TRBJ2-7 TRBD2 TRBV5-1 once TGCGCCAGCAGCTCTGGGGGGGTGAATCCCTACGAGCAGTACTTC CASSSGGVNPYEQYF
TRBJ1-3 - TRBV6-5 - TGTGCCAGCGTATGGGAGGGGAGCTCTGGAAACACCATATATTTT CASVWEGSSGNTIYF
TRBJ2-2 - TRBV5-1 - TGCGCCAGCAGCGCCGCAGTGACATCGAACACCGGGGAGCTGTTTTTT CASSAAVTSNTGELFF
TRBJ1-6 - TRBV6-5 few TGTGCCAGCAGTCCTGCTGGGACAAATAATTCACCCCTCCACTTT CASSPAGTNNSPLHF
TRBJ2-3 TRBD2 TRBV19 - TGTGCCAGCAATTCGGGAGGACCAGATACGCAGTATTTT CASNSGGPDTQYF
TRBJ2-3 - TRBV20-1 - TGCAGTGCTAGTTCAGTGGTTAGCACAGATACGCAGTATTTT CSASSVVSTDTQYF
TRBJ2-7 TRBD2 TRBV6-6 - TGTGCCAGCAGTTACTCGAACGGGGGGGACGAGCAGTACTTC CASSYSNGGDEQYF
TRBJ2-7 TRBD1 TRBV5-1 once TGCGCCAGCAGCCCGTCAGGGGGCGCAGTTCACGAGCAGTACTTC CASSPSGGAVHEQYF
TRBJ2-1 TRBD1 TRBV10-3 - TGTGCCATCAGGGAAGGACAGGGTATCGCCAATGAGCAGTTCTTC CAIREGQGIANEQFF
TRBJ1-2 TRBD1 TRBV28 few TGTGCCAGCAGCCTGGACAGGGGACGGTACACCTTC CASSLDRGRYTF
TRBJ2-6 - TRBV5-1 once TGCGCCAGCAGCACTACAGGGTCTGGGGCCAACGTCCTGACTTTC CASSTTGSGANVLTF
TRBJ2-5 - TRBV21-1 - TGTGCCAGCAGCAGAGGAACCGGACAAGAGACCCAGTACTTC CASSRGTGQETQYF
TRBJ1-3 TRBD1 TRBV5-1 - TGCGCCAGCAGCTTGGACCCAGGGGGCCCTGGAAACACCATATATTTT CASSLDPGGPGNTIYF